The present T cell receptor beta chain was sequenced within a study of T cell responses to AZD1222 COVID-19 vaccine. Regarding the study as a whole: Across the whole spike, CD4 TCRs peaked at regions 160-218 and 743-854. Following two doses of AZD1222, Spike-specific TCR breadth and depth rose.

This CDR3 comprises 13 residues. V was trimmed by 6 bases and J by 7 bases, leaving 13 bases between them. Germline CDR1 is MDHEN and CDR2 is SYDVKM. As to this clone: Its antigen is not known.

Using immunoSEQ multiplex PCR, the repertoire was profiled, and TCRdb retains in-frame clones only, with some absent. The profile shows under 70,000 clones, roughly 80% of them singletons. The sample was peripheral blood, taken on day 0 of AZD1222 vaccination. The chain recombines TRBV28 with TRBJ1-5, with a possible D match to TRBD1 (6 bases). The TCR was taken from an adult in good health. The CDR3 DNA sequence: TGTGCCAGCAGAACAGGGTCCGGGCAGCCCCAGCATTTT. It translates to CASRTGSGQPQHF.